The 26 T cell receptor beta chains in this list originate from one sample, sequenced in a study of early T cells in non-severe SARS-CoV-2 infection. TCRdb processed the 5' RACE reads anew with MiXCR; each CDR3 protein has one entry. The sample lists about 59,000 distinct CDR3 sequences, less than 15% occurring once. The source material was whole blood, sampled at baseline. The source of these receptors is an adult who was a healthcare worker with PCR-confirmed SARS-CoV-2 infection or an uninfected control (not recorded which).

This clonotype has just a few counts. The chain has TRBV28 and TRBJ2-7; 7 nucleotides match TRBD2. Germline values: CDR1 MDHEN, CDR2 SYDVKM. The CDR3 consists of 14 residues. V was pared by 5 bases and J by 3 bases, with 7 bases of the junction left unmatched. The CDR3 is CASSPPGGGYEQYF. DNA for the CDR3: TGTGCCAGCAGTCCCCCGGGCGGGGGCTACGAGCAGTACTTC.

This clonotype was recorded a few times. This rearrangement joins TRBV11-2 to TRBJ2-7, with D perhaps matching TRBD2 (5 bases). The CDR3 consists of 12 residues. Trimming took off 5 bases at V and 0 bases at J, with 5 bases between the two ends. The germline V gene has CDR1 SGHAT and CDR2 FQNNGV. The CDR3: CASSGSSYEQYF. The CDR3 nucleotides read TGTGCCAGCAGCGGGAGCTCCTACGAGCAGTACTTC.

This clonotype was seen only a few times. This chain links TRBV7-2 with TRBJ2-1; 9 nucleotides align to TRBD1. There are 15 residues in the CDR3. The V gene end was trimmed by 0 bases and the J gene end by 5 bases; junction bases not matched to a gene: 2. Germline values: CDR1 SGHTA, CDR2 FQGNSA. CDR3 coding DNA: TGTGCCAGCAGCTTAGCAGGGACAGGGAACAATGAGCAGTTCTTC. The encoded protein is CASSLAGTGNNEQFF.

This clonotype came up a few times. V usage is TRBV7-9 and J usage is TRBJ2-7; the match to TRBD2 covers 14 bases. The CDR3 spans 15 residues. Germline V CDR1 and CDR2: SEHNR, FQNEAQ (reference sequence). J lost 7 bases, V lost 5 bases, and 7 bases had no gene match. In DNA form, the CDR3 reads TGTGCCAGCAGCCTCCGGACTAGCGGGAGGAGGGAGCAGTACTTC. Translated, it gives CASSLRTSGRREQYF.

The sample holds a few counts of this clonotype. The V and J genes are TRBV15 and TRBJ2-5; no firm D call. Trimming stripped 3 bases from V and 4 bases from J, with 12 bases between. The CDR3 is 14 amino acids. Per germline, CDR1 LNHNV and CDR2 YYDKDF (reference sequence). For the CDR3, the DNA is TGTGCCACCAGCAGGGAAGGCGGCGGAGAGACCCAGTACTTC. It codes for CATSREGGGETQYF.

The chain is built from TRBV20-1 and TRBJ1-3, with D hard to call. Germline V lookup: CDR1 DFQATT, CDR2 SNEGSKA (reference sequence). The V and J ends lost 1 base and 4 bases respectively, with 8 bases between them. The CDR3 is made up of 13 amino acids. The CDR3 sequence is CSARVAGGNTIYF. Here the CDR3 DNA reads TGCAGTGCTAGAGTGGCAGGCGGAAACACCATATATTTT.

This chain connects TRBV25-1 to TRBJ1-6; no definite D call. V was shortened by 2 bases and J by 4 bases, with 9 bases between the two germline ends. The germline gives CDR1 MGHDK, CDR2 SYGVNS. The CDR3 totals 15 residues. CDR3 in DNA: TGTGCCAGCAGTGAAGTCGGGATTTATAATTCACCCCTCCACTTT. Its protein is CASSEVGIYNSPLHF. Full variable domain (remainder filled in from reference TRBV25-1 and TRBJ1-6): EADIYQTPRYLVIGTGKKITLECSQTMGHDKMYWYQQDPGMELHLIHYSYGVNSTEKGDLSSESTVSRIRTEHFPLTLESARPSHTSQYLCASSEVGIYNSPLHFGNGTRLTVT.

This clonotype was counted a few times. The V gene is TRBV28, the J gene TRBJ1-1; D not certain. The CDR3 has 13 amino acids. V shed 6 bases and J shed 5 bases, with 13 bases lying between them. Germline CDR1 and CDR2: MDHEN and SYDVKM. CDR3: CASSLIAGTEAFF. DNA for the CDR3: TGTGCCAGCAGCCTAATTGCCGGGACTGAAGCTTTCTTT.

The sample holds many counts of this clonotype. The chain is built from TRBV6-1 and TRBJ2-1; TRBD2 matches 12 bases. Germline values: CDR1 MNHNS, CDR2 SASEGT. V lost 4 bases and J lost 3; bases outside the gene matches: 4. CDR3 length equals 16 residues. The CDR3 DNA reads as TGTGCCAGCAGTGCGACTAGCGGGGGCCTCTACAATGAGCAGTTCTTC. It translates to CASSATSGGLYNEQFF.

This chain joins TRBV5-1 and TRBJ1-4, with TRBD1 identical over 11 bases. Germline CDR1 and CDR2: SGHRS and YFSETQ. V trimming: 4 bases; J trimming: 7 bases; junction bases outside the gene matches: 6. The CDR3 runs to 15 residues. CDR3 protein: CASSIPGTGGEKLFF. Here the CDR3 DNA reads TGCGCCAGCAGCATACCCGGGACAGGGGGTGAAAAACTGTTTTTT.

This clonotype has at least ten counts. This chain links TRBV13 with TRBJ2-1; the match to TRBD2 covers 9 bases. V was pared by 6 bases and J by 0 bases, with 6 bases of the junction left unmatched. CDR3 length: 16 amino acids. Germline V lookup: CDR1 PRHDT, CDR2 FYEKMQ (reference sequence). The CDR3 is CASSSLAGSSYNEQFF. The DNA for the CDR3 is TGTGCCAGCAGTTCCCTAGCGGGGAGCTCCTACAATGAGCAGTTCTTC.

This clonotype appeared many times. The chain links TRBV7-2 to TRBJ1-4; 9 bases fit TRBD1. V lost 5 bases, J lost 0 bases, and 10 bases stayed unmatched. CDR1 SGHTA and CDR2 FQGNSA come from the germline V gene. This CDR3 region has 18 residues. CDR3 bases: TGTGCCAGCAGCGCCGACCCTACAGGGGGCGCAACTAATGAAAAACTGTTTTTT. Translation: CASSADPTGGATNEKLFF.

This clonotype was seen only a few times. The chain combines TRBV7-8 with TRBJ2-1; possibly TRBD2 for D (6 bases). The V gene lost 6 bases and the J gene lost 4 bases, with 19 bases spanning the gap. Germline V gene lookup returns CDR1 SGHVS and CDR2 FQNEAQ. CDR3 length: 16 amino acids. For the CDR3, the DNA is TGTGCCAGCAGTTATCAGCGGGTCATTCGTTACAATGAGCAGTTCTTC. Translation gives CASSYQRVIRYNEQFF. The whole variable domain, remainder taken from reference TRBV7-8 and TRBJ2-1, is GAGVSQSPRYKVAKRGQDVALRCDPISGHVSLFWYQQALGQGPEFLTYFQNEAQLDKSGLPSDRFFAERPEGSVSTLKIQRTQQEDSAVYLCASSYQRVIRYNEQFFGPGTRLTVL.

Only a few counts were recorded for this clonotype. The chain employs TRBV4-1 and TRBJ2-1, with D perhaps TRBD1 (5 bases). Germline V gives CDR1 MGHRA, CDR2 YSYEKL. V gave up 7 bases and J gave up 6 bases, with 10 bases separating them. CDR3 length equals 12 residues. This CDR3 is CASTPRGNEQFF. The CDR3 bases are TGCGCCAGCACCCCAAGGGGCAATGAGCAGTTCTTC.

The chain links TRBV7-6 to TRBJ2-3, with D perhaps TRBD1 (5 bases). Deletions cut 1 base from V and 2 bases from J, with 10 bases between. Germline loops: CDR1 SGHVS, CDR2 FNYEAQ. This CDR3 region has 15 residues. The CDR3 region has the DNA TGTGCCAGCAGCTTAGAAGGGGCCCCCACAGATACGCAGTATTTT. As protein: CASSLEGAPTDTQYF.

This clonotype turned up a few times. The chain is built from TRBV19 and TRBJ2-7; 11 nucleotides agree with TRBD2. With 6 bases clipped from V and 1 base from J, the junction kept 5 bases outside the gene matches. There are 15 residues in the CDR3. Germline V gene sequence: CDR1 LNHDA, CDR2 SQIVND (reference sequence). CDR3 protein: CASSELAGDSYEQYF. CDR3 nucleotides: TGTGCCAGTAGCGAACTAGCGGGGGATTCCTACGAGCAGTACTTC.

This clonotype was seen repeatedly, ten times or more. The CDR3 loop is CASSPTGDNQPQHF. The CDR3 DNA is TGTGCCAGCAGTCCGACAGGGGACAATCAGCCCCAGCATTTT. This chain links TRBV6-6 with TRBJ1-5; 8 bases align to TRBD1. Germline-derived CDR1 and CDR2 are MNHNY and SVGAGI (reference sequence). Losses at the gene ends were 5 bases for V and 3 bases for J; bases not matched to a gene: 3. CDR3 length: 14 amino acids.

The rearrangement links TRBV19 to TRBJ1-1; maybe TRBD1 (6 bases). This CDR3 spans 14 amino acids. Deletions cut 5 bases from V and 7 bases from J, with 17 bases between. Germline V gene lookup returns CDR1 LNHDA and CDR2 SQIVND (reference sequence). CDR3 coding DNA: TGTGCCAGTAGTGCACAGGGACCGCTTCATGAAGCTTTCTTT. Amino acids: CASSAQGPLHEAFF.

The chain joins TRBV7-9 to TRBJ1-2; D uncertain. In germline, CDR1 is SEHNR, CDR2 FQNEAQ (reference sequence). The CDR3 runs 16 residues. V shed 0 bases and J shed 7 bases, with 18 bases lying between them. CDR3 nucleotide sequence: TGTGCCAGCAGCTTAGCCCCCGGCCAGGAGTCTCTTGGCTACACCTTC. Translation: CASSLAPGQESLGYTF.

This clonotype has a handful of counts. One end of the junction fails to match germline, which may point to a read error. The chain joins TRBV28 to TRBJ2-3; 10 bases are shared with TRBD2. Germline V gene data show CDR1 as MDHEN and CDR2 as SYDVKM. This CDR3 has 15 residues. CDR3 DNA: TGTGCCAGCAGTCCCAGCGGGGGGGCCTCACATACCCAGTATTTT. Amino acid sequence: CASSPSGGASHTQYF.

The chain joins TRBV20-1 to TRBJ2-7; a weak D match, TRBD2 (6 bases). V shed 6 bases and J shed 1 base, with 7 bases lying between them. The CDR3 is 11 amino acids. Germline V gene sequence: CDR1 DFQATT, CDR2 SNEGSKA (reference sequence). Written as DNA, the CDR3 is TGCAGTGCCGGGACTTCCTACGAGCAGTACTTC. It translates to CSAGTSYEQYF.

This clonotype was found many times. The rearrangement joins TRBV28 to TRBJ2-1; 9 bases line up with TRBD2. Unmatched junction bases numbered 9, after V lost 11 bases and J lost 4 bases. The germline V gene encodes CDR1 MDHEN and CDR2 SYDVKM. CDR3 length equals 14 residues. The CDR3 region has the DNA TGTGCCGGGAAGACTAGCGGCCCATACAATGAGCAGTTCTTC. Protein product: CAGKTSGPYNEQFF.

The chain recombines TRBV19 with TRBJ2-7; a possible D gene is TRBD1 (5 bases). The ends were cut back, 3 bases at V and 2 bases at J, with 11 bases in the middle. The CDR3 covers 14 residues. The germline CDR1 and CDR2 sequences are LNHDA and SQIVND (reference sequence). CDR3 in DNA: TGTGCCAGTAGTATTACAGGACGACCCTACGAGCAGTACTTC. Amino acid sequence: CASSITGRPYEQYF.

By sample share, this clonotype is large. DNA for the CDR3: TGTGCCAGCAGTTTAGCTAGCGGGGGATACTACAATGAGCAGTTCTTC. It codes for CASSLASGGYYNEQFF. V gene TRBV2 combines with J gene TRBJ2-1; 10 bases are a match to TRBD2. V shed 5 bases, J shed 3 bases, and the junction held 7 bases outside the gene matches. This CDR3 is 16 amino acids long. Germline V gives CDR1 SNHLY, CDR2 FYNNEI.

The genes are TRBV5-6 and TRBJ2-7; 8 nucleotides agree with TRBD1. This CDR3 is built from 16 residues. With V trimmed by 3 bases and J by 0 bases, 8 bases remained unmatched. Germline-derived CDR1 and CDR2 are SGHDT and YYEEEE. The CDR3 DNA follows: TGTGCCAGCAGCTCCCCCGGGACAGGTCACTCCTACGAGCAGTACTTC. This codes for CASSSPGTGHSYEQYF. The full variable domain, rest sourced from reference TRBV5-6 and TRBJ2-7, is DAGVTQSPTHLIKTRGQQVTLRCSPKSGHDTVSWYQQALGQGPQFIFQYYEEEERQRGNFPDRFSGHQFPNYSSELNVNALLLGDSALYLCASSSPGTGHSYEQYFGPGTRLTVT.

This clonotype was picked up many times. This rearrangement joins TRBV24-1 to TRBJ1-2, with no clear D. CDR1 and CDR2 from the germline V gene are KGHDR and SFDVKD. V lost 4 bases to trimming and J lost 6 bases, with 11 bases between them. The CDR3 length is 13 residues. The CDR3 DNA is TGTGCCACCAGTGACAATAGGGAGGATGGCTACACCTTC. The encoded protein is CATSDNREDGYTF.